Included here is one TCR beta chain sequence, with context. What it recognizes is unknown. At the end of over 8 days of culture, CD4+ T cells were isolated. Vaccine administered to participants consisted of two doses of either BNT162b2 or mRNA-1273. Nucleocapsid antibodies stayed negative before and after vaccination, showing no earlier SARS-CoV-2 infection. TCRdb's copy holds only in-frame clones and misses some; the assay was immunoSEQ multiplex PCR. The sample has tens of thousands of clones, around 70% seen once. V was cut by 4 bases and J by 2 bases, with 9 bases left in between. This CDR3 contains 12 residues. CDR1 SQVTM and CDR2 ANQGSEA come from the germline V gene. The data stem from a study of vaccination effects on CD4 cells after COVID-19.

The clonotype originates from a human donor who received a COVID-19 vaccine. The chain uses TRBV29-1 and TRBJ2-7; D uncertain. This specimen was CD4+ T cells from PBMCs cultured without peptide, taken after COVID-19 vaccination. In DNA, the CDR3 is TGCAGCGTTGTATCCGACACCTACGAGCAGTACGTC. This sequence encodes CSVVSDTYEQYV.